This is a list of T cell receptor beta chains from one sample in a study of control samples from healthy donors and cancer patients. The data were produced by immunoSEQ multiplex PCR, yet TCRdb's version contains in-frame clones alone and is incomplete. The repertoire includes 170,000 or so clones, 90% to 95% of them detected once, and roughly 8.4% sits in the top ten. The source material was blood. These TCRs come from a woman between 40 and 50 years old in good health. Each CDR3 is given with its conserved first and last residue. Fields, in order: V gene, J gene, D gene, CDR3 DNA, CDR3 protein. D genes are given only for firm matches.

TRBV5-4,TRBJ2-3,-,TGTGCCAGCAGCCACCGGAGGGACACGGCGGGGGATACGCAGTATTTT,CASSHRRDTAGDTQYF
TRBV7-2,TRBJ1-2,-,TGTGCCAGCAGCTTACCGCGGGGACAATCTGTCTATGGCTACACCTTC,CASSLPRGQSVYGYTF
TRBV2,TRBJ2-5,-,TGTGCCAGCAGTGCACAGGAGGGAGAGACCCAGTACTTC,CASSAQEGETQYF
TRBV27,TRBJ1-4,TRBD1,TGTGCCAGCACCGGCCGGGGACAGCATAATGAAAAACTGTTTTTT,CASTGRGQHNEKLFF
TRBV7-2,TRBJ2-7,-,TGTGCCAGCAGCGAAGACCACTACGAGCAGTACTTC,CASSEDHYEQYF
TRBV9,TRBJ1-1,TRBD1,TGTGCCAGCAGCGTTACAGGGGGCACTGAAGCTTTCTTT,CASSVTGGTEAFF
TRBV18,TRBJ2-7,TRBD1,TGTGCCAGCTCAAGCTCGGGACAGGGGTCCTACGAGCAGTACTTC,CASSSSGQGSYEQYF
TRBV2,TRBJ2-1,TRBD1,TGTGCCAGCAGCGACCCCGGGACAGGGTTAAATGAGCAGTTCTTC,CASSDPGTGLNEQFF
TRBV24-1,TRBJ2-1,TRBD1,TGTGCCACCAGTGACTTAGACAGGGGAGAGGTACATGAGCAGTTCTTC,CATSDLDRGEVHEQFF
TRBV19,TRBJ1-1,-,TGTGCCAGTAGTATTTCTTTGGTGCCCACTGCAAAGAACACTGAAGCTTTCTTT,CASSISLVPTAKNTEAFF
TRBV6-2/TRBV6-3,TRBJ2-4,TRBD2,TGTGCCAGCAGTTCCCTAGCGGGGGACCTTCTAGCCAAAAACATTCAGTACTTC,CASSSLAGDLLAKNIQYF
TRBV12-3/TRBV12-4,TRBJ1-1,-,TGTGCCAGCAGTCCTTCGAACACTGAAGCTTTCTTT,CASSPSNTEAFF
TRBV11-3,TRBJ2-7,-,TGTGCCAGCAGCTTAGCTGGCGGGGGCCCTCATTCCTACGAGCAGTACTTC,CASSLAGGGPHSYEQYF